This passage covers 20 T cell receptor beta chains from one sample sequenced in a study of cytomegalovirus exposure and HLA in healthy donors. Vbeta (60) and Jbeta (13) primers were used in the PCR. TCRdb's table, derived via immunoSEQ multiplex PCR, lists solely in-frame clones and lacks some. The table records about 160,000 clones, 60% to 85% of them present only once. Material: PBMCs. The receptors were gathered from a male donor in good health and CMV-seropositive.

V is TRBV18 and J is TRBJ1-1; D not resolved. The CDR3 totals 14 residues. The germline V gene encodes CDR1 KGHSH and CDR2 LQKENI. The V gene lost 6 bases and the J gene lost 3 bases, with 14 bases spanning the gap. The CDR3 loop is CASSSSGKDTEAFF. Written as DNA, the CDR3 is TGTGCCAGCTCGTCATCGGGTAAGGACACTGAAGCTTTCTTT. The entire variable domain, with the rest obtained from reference TRBV18 and TRBJ1-1, is as follows: NAGVMQNPRHLVRRRGQEARLRCSPMKGHSHVYWYRQLPEEGLKFMVYLQKENIIDESGMPKERFSAEFPKEGPSILRIQQVVRGDSAAYFCASSSSGKDTEAFFGQGTRLTVV.

J is TRBJ1-4 and V is TRBV18; D remains ambiguous. Trimming left V 3 bases short and J 6 bases short, with 11 bases between. CDR1 KGHSH and CDR2 LQKENI come from the germline V gene. The CDR3 covers 14 residues. The DNA for the CDR3 is TGTGCCAGCTCACCTCGAGGGTATTATGAAAAACTGTTTTTT. This gives the protein CASSPRGYYEKLFF.

This chain connects TRBV6-4 to TRBJ2-2; D is ambiguous. With 3 bases removed from V and 3 bases from J, the gap between germline ends came to 5 bases. Germline lookup yields CDR1 MRHNA and CDR2 SNTAGT. This CDR3 region has 13 residues. The CDR3 region has the DNA TGTGCCAGCAGTGAGAGTGACACCGGGGAGCTGTTTTTT. Amino acids: CASSESDTGELFF.

The chain links TRBV30 to TRBJ2-7; D might be TRBD2 (7 bases). CDR3 length equals 14 residues. Germline loops: CDR1 GTSNPN, CDR2 SVGIG (reference sequence). V was pared by 0 bases and J by 6 bases, with 15 bases between. Here the CDR3 reads CAWSVQGGAVEQYF. The CDR3, as DNA: TGTGCCTGGAGTGTACAAGGGGGGGCGGTCGAGCAGTACTTC.

V and J are TRBV27 and TRBJ1-1; possible D gene TRBD1, 6 bases. Germline CDR1 is MNHEY and CDR2 is SMNVEV (reference sequence). The CDR3 sequence is 14 residues long. Between the trimmed V and J ends, which lost 5 bases and 0 bases, there was a span of 10 bases. CDR3 region: CASSLQGLNTEAFF. For the CDR3, the DNA is TGTGCCAGCAGTCTACAGGGTTTGAACACTGAAGCTTTCTTT.

With regard to this clone: The sample carries other DNA sequences with the same CDR3. The CDR3 here is CASSFDGQGGFYRYTF. The CDR3, as DNA: TGTGCCAGCAGTTTCGATGGACAGGGTGGTTTTTATCGTTACACCTTC. The chain combines TRBV27 with TRBJ1-2, with 8 bases fitting TRBD1. The CDR3 runs 16 residues. J gave up 11 bases and V 3 bases, and 17 bases lay outside the gene matches. Germline V lookup: CDR1 MNHEY, CDR2 SMNVEV (reference sequence).

This CDR3 reads CASSLVAGMASYEQYF. In DNA form, the CDR3 reads TGTGCCAGCAGCTTGGTGGCGGGAATGGCCTCCTACGAGCAGTACTTC. The V call is TRBV5-5, the J call TRBJ2-7, with D possibly being TRBD2 (6 bases). The CDR3 sequence is 16 residues long. Trimming removed 0 bases at V and 0 bases at J, with 13 bases between. Germline V gene data show CDR1 as SGHKS and CDR2 as YYEKEE (reference sequence).

There are a few counts of this clone. The rearrangement joins TRBV11-2 to TRBJ2-4; D might be TRBD2 (5 bases). This CDR3 region has 15 residues. V lost 5 bases and J 1 base, leaving 12 bases between the germline ends. The germline V gene has CDR1 SGHAT and CDR2 FQNNGV. CDR3 in DNA: TGTGCCAGCAGCCCCAGGTCGGGGGCCAAAAACATTCAGTACTTC. Translation gives CASSPRSGAKNIQYF.

This rearrangement joins TRBV7-2 to TRBJ2-7; D not resolved. The CDR3 runs 15 residues. V shed 4 bases and J shed 0 bases, with 13 bases lying between them. The germline V gene has CDR1 SGHTA and CDR2 FQGNSA. The CDR3 region has the DNA TGTGCCAGCAGCTCGACTTCAGTACTCTCCTACGAGCAGTACTTC. Protein product: CASSSTSVLSYEQYF.

CDR3 DNA: TGTGCCAGCACCCACACGCGGGTTATTAATTCACCCCTCCACTTT. Its protein product is CASTHTRVINSPLHF. This chain uses TRBV2 with TRBJ1-6; D unresolved. Trimming shortened V by 7 bases and J by 6 bases, and 16 bases separated the two germline ends. CDR1 SNHLY and CDR2 FYNNEI come from the germline V gene. The CDR3 runs 15 residues. The full variable domain, with the rest looked up from reference TRBV2 and TRBJ1-6, is EPEVTQTPSHQVTQMGQEVILRCVPISNHLYFYWYRQILGQKVEFLVSFYNNEISEKSEIFDDQFSVERPDGSNFTLKIRSTKLEDSAMYFCASTHTRVINSPLHFGNGTRLTVT.

The rearrangement joins TRBV4-1 to TRBJ2-2, with D tentatively TRBD2 (7 bases). CDR1 is MGHRA, CDR2 YSYEKL, per germline. Trimming removed 2 bases at V and 2 bases at J, with 18 bases between. The CDR3 runs to 18 residues. The CDR3 spells CASSQPGRGGSNTGELFF. The DNA for the CDR3 is TGCGCCAGCAGCCAACCCGGAAGGGGGGGGAGTAACACCGGGGAGCTGTTTTTT.

The chain carries TRBV15 and TRBJ1-4; perhaps TRBD1 as D (6 bases). This CDR3 region has 15 residues. V was clipped by 5 bases and J by 3 bases, with 13 bases between them. Germline loops: CDR1 LNHNV, CDR2 YYDKDF (reference sequence). The CDR3, as DNA: TGTGCCACCAGCGATTACAGGGCAGCTAATGAAAAACTGTTTTTT. Residues: CATSDYRAANEKLFF.

The chain uses TRBV11-2 and TRBJ2-3; D ambiguous. Germline CDR1 is SGHAT and CDR2 is FQNNGV. V was shortened by 5 bases and J by 8 bases, with 14 bases between the two germline ends. The CDR3 totals 13 residues. This CDR3 is CASSRGEQGTQYF. The CDR3 DNA reads TGTGCCAGCAGCCGAGGAGAGCAAGGTACGCAGTATTTT.

The CDR3 sequence is CASSYSGKFTDTQYF. CDR3 in DNA: TGTGCCAGCAGTTATAGCGGGAAGTTCACAGATACGCAGTATTTT. The rearrangement links TRBV2 to TRBJ2-3; TRBD2 matches 8 bases. V gave up 5 bases and J gave up 2 bases; unmatched junction bases: 6. Per the germline V gene, CDR1 is SNHLY and CDR2 is FYNNEI. CDR3 length: 15 amino acids.

The CDR3 region is CASSASGGSGGAHNEQFF. For the CDR3, the DNA is TGCGCCAGCAGTGCCAGCGGGGGAAGCGGGGGGGCCCACAATGAGCAGTTCTTC. The chain uses TRBV10-1 and TRBJ2-1, with 10 bases lining up with TRBD2. The CDR3 has 18 residues. The V segment lost 4 bases and the J segment 5 bases; nucleotides outside the gene matches: 14. In germline, CDR1 is WNHNN, CDR2 SYGVQD (reference sequence).

The V gene is TRBV13, the J gene TRBJ2-2; a possible D gene is TRBD1 (5 bases). The CDR3 runs 14 residues. V dropped 6 bases and J dropped 6 bases, with 14 bases sitting between them. The germline CDR1 and CDR2 sequences are PRHDT and FYEKMQ (reference sequence). The CDR3 reads CASSPDSRAGELFF. The CDR3 DNA is TGTGCCAGCAGTCCTGACAGTCGAGCCGGGGAGCTGTTTTTT.

The chain links TRBV27 to TRBJ2-1, with 8 bases that match TRBD2. V lost 1 base and J lost 4; bases outside the gene matches: 15. This CDR3 comprises 19 residues. CDR1 and CDR2 (germline): MNHEY, SMNVEV (reference sequence). CDR3 loop: CASSLFRAGAFGAYNEQFF. The CDR3 DNA reads TGTGCCAGCAGTTTATTTCGAGCGGGGGCCTTCGGGGCTTACAATGAGCAGTTCTTC.

The rearrangement uses TRBV25-1 and TRBJ2-7; 9 bases are a match to TRBD2. The trim removed 4 bases at V and 5 bases at J, leaving 9 bases unmatched. Germline-derived CDR1 and CDR2 are MGHDK and SYGVNS. CDR3 length: 15 residues. The CDR3 protein is CASSGLAAAEDEQYF. For the CDR3, the DNA is TGTGCCAGCAGTGGACTAGCGGCGGCCGAGGACGAGCAGTACTTC.

This chain connects TRBV4-1 to TRBJ2-5; 7 bases fit TRBD2. The closer fit of TRBJ2-7 to the DNA end suggests the J call may be wrong. The CDR3 is 15 residues long. Looked up from germline, CDR1 is MGHRA and CDR2 is YSYEKL. CDR3 in amino acids: CASSLLGGRAYEQYF. In DNA, the CDR3 is TGCGCCAGCAGCCTATTAGGAGGGAGGGCCTACGAGCAGTACTTC.

The CDR3 here is CASTPWGDTGELFF. CDR3 nucleotide sequence: TGTGCCAGCACCCCGTGGGGGGACACCGGGGAGCTGTTTTTT. The chain is built from TRBV7-9 and TRBJ2-2; D possibly corresponds to TRBD2 (6 bases). CDR3 size: 14 residues. Germline V gene lookup returns CDR1 SEHNR and CDR2 FQNEAQ (reference sequence). V was shortened by 7 bases and J by 3 bases, with 12 bases between the two germline ends.